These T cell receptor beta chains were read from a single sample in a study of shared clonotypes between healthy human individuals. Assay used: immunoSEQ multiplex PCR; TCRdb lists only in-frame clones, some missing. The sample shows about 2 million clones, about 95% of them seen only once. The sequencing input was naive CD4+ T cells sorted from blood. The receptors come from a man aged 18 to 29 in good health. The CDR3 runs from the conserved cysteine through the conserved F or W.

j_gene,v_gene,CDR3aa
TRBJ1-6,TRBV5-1,CASSLEPGQGTPPLHF
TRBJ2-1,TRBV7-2,CASRLAGGSYNEQFF
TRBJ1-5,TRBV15,CATSRDPTGDYQPQHF
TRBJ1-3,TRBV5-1,CASSLRTGGGNTIYF
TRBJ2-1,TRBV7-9,CASSPRGTSGMSSYNEQFF
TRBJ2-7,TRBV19,CASSNPPGNYEQYF
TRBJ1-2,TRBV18,CASSPDRAYGYTF
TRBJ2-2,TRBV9,CASSVADWSRANTGELFF
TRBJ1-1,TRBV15,CATSRDRPDSEAFF
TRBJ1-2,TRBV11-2,CASSLLGQGGYYGYTF
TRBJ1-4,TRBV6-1,CAIGQGNEKLFF
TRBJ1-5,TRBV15,CATSRGRTDNSNQPQHF
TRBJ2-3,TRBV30,CAWSLLGSTDTQYF
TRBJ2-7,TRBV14,CASSQGGLAGVKIREQYF
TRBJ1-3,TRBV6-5,CASRRLLSGNTIYF
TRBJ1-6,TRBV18,CASSPDTGTGDNSPLHF
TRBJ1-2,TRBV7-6,CASSLGSRDGYTF
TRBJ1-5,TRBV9,CASSVGQGSQPQHF
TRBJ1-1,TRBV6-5,CASSLRGGTEAFF
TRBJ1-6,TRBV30,CAYGGSSYNSPLHF
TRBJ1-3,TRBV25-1,CASSEYPGRGNTIYF
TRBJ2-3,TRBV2,CASSEIATESDTQYF
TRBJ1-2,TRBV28,CASSFLRGQGYGYTF
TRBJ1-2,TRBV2,CASRLTGYGYTF
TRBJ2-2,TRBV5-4,CASSLATGNTGELFF
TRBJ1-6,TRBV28,CASGLSSPLHF
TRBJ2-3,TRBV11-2,CASSLGIAVTDTQYF
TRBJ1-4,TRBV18,CASSPRPDATNEKLFF
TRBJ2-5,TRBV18,CASSPPSRGEETQYF
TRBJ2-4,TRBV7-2,CASSTAGRGNIQYF
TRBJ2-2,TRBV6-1,CASSEAPFTGELFF
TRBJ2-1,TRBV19,CASSSWTSGVNEQFF
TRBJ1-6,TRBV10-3,CAIRKQESQISPLHF
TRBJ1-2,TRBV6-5,CASSYLRGNGYTF
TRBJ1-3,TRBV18,CASSQGTDGNTIYF
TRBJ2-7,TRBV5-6,CASSWDGDYEQYF
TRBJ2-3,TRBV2,CASRRLAGDTDTQYF
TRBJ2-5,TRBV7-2,CASSLGAGQQETQYF
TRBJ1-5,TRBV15,CATSRPSRGLNQPQHF
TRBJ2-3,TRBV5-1,CASSNRLAGGTDTQYF
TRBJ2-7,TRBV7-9,CASSLSSGGGYEQYF